This T cell receptor (beta chain) was captured in a study of T cell responses to AZD1222 COVID-19 vaccine. Study-level findings and limits: Only a handful of AZD1222 recipients were seropositive at baseline. Spike was spanned by vaccine-associated CD4 TCRs, which were dominant at 160-218 and 743-854.

Regarding this clone: No antigen is known for it.

This CDR3 region has 17 residues. V was clipped by 0 bases and J by 4 bases, with 15 bases between them. Germline V gene data show CDR1 as LNHNV and CDR2 as YYDKDF (reference sequence). Only in-frame clones appear in the TCRdb table, and some are missing; sequencing was by immunoSEQ multiplex PCR. The sample yields just over 60,000 clones, 76% seen once. This receptor was identified in an adult in good health. The V and J genes are TRBV15 and TRBJ2-2; D may match TRBD1 or TRBD2 (5 bases each). This specimen consisted of peripheral blood, obtained on day 0 of AZD1222 vaccination. This CDR3 is CATSRDLPGPTTGELFF. The CDR3 DNA reads TGTGCCACCAGCAGAGATCTTCCGGGACCCACCACCGGGGAGCTGTTTTTT. Complete variable domain (other parts from reference TRBV15 and TRBJ2-2): DAMVIQNPRYQVTQFGKPVTLSCSQTLNHNVMYWYQQKSSQAPKLLFHYYDKDFNNEADTPDNFQSRRPNTSFCFLDIRSPGLGDTAMYLCATSRDLPGPTTGELFFGEGSRLTVL.